This T cell receptor beta chain emerged from a study of T cell responses to AZD1222 COVID-19 vaccine (dated by TCRdb to about 2021). In terms of the full investigation: A total of under 250 trial participants underwent TCR sequencing, of whom about 200 had received two doses of AZD1222 and some 25 had received two doses of the MenACWY control vaccine. Enrollment into the trials was organized by age into subgroups of 18-55, 56-69 and 70-plus years, and those subgroups contained roughly 150, 30 and 60 TCR-sequenced participants, respectively.

The time point label, read with the paper, signifies: about 28 days (+/-7) after the second vaccine dose. AZD1222 recipients given second doses at about 4 weeks or at about 12 weeks were pooled, since spike-specific TCR depth and breadth were not found to differ between the two schedules. Samples from vaccinated people were obtained from the UK trials COV001 and COV002, which included a single-blind randomized controlled phase 2/3 trial of AZD1222 (ChAdOx1 nCoV-19) in healthy adults. For TCRbeta chain sequencing, PBMC samples were collected from trial participants at day 0 and at day 28 after the second dose. Broad study findings and their caveats: Nearly half of unique spike-specific TCRs reportedly recognized epitopes outside regions mutated in the B.1.351 and B.1.1.7 variants. In the small 56-69-year group, the increase in depth fell short of significance, most likely because of low power. The whole spike protein was spanned by vaccine-associated CD4 TCRs, and dominant responses were seen in regions 160-218 and 743-854. No day 14 peak-response samples were available, so repertoires were characterized only after the peak T cell response. Conclusions about previously exposed vaccinees are limited, since just six AZD1222 recipients were seropositive for SARS-CoV-2 at baseline. After two AZD1222 doses, spike-specific TCR breadth and depth were significantly higher than at day 0 and than in MenACWY recipients. Participants were mostly white British and included more females than males, and it was suggested by the authors that clonal diversity may have been underestimated.

The CDR3 regions of human TCRbeta chains were analyzed by immunosequencing. From the authors' description of their analysis: TCRs in the repertoires were compared against a reference library of SARS-CoV-2-specific TCRs that had been generated with the MIRA antigen-specificity platform. Breadth was defined as the fraction of unique TCRs that were SARS-CoV-2-associated, and depth was defined as the fraction of total T cells that were SARS-CoV-2-associated. Using the MIRA data, every spike-specific TCR was mapped to the spike region that the TCR reacted to and assigned to either a CD4 or a CD8 class. Log10-transformed breadth and depth values were compared by one-way ANOVA with Sidak's multiple comparisons tests. Imported from immuneACCESS, the table was reduced by TCRdb to in-frame sequences with V and J called. These copies leave out some clones; in studies compared against another copy, an unresolved V gene accounts for under half, and the cause of the remainder is not known. V and J calls and clone size are those listed in that table; D and trimming were worked out from the DNA. This sample comprises about 150,000 clones, about 90% of them detected only once. The biggest ten clones account for about 3.8% of the sample.

On this clone: No antigen is known for it. No base qualities exist here, and no much larger clone lies one base off it.

Specimen: peripheral blood, collected 28 days after the second AZD1222 dose. The sequence derives from an adult who received the AZD1222 COVID-19 vaccine.

The CDR3 reads CASSSGPNPRTSGNTIYF. The sequenced DNA is TGTGCCAGCAGCTCGGGACCAAATCCTCGCACCTCTGGAAACACCATATATTTT. The chain uses TRBV5-6 and TRBJ1-3; TRBD1 is a weak D gene call, 5 bases matching. V is clipped by 3 bases and J by 0 bases, and the sequence between their germline boundaries is 19 bases long. Based on the germline V gene, the CDR1 and CDR2 sequences are SGHDT and YYEEEE. The CDR3 runs 18 amino acids, cysteine and phenylalanine included. The sequence is cut down to CDR3 DNA, 54 bases in frame from base 1. Extended through the reference TRBV5-6 and TRBJ1-3 proteins, this CDR3 yields the full variable domain: DAGVTQSPTHLIKTRGQQVTLRCSPKSGHDTVSWYQQALGQGPQFIFQYYEEEERQRGNFPDRFSGHQFPNYSSELNVNALLLGDSALYLCASSSGPNPRTSGNTIYFGEGSWLTVV.